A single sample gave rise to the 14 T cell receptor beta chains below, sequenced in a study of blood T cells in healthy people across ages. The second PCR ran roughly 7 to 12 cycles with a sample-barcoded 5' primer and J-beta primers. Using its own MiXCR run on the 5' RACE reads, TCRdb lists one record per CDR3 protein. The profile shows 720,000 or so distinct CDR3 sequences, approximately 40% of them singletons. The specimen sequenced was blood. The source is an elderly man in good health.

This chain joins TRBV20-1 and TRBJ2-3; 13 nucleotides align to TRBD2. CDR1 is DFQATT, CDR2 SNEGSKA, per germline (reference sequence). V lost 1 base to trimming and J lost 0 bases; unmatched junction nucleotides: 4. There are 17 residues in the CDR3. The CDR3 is CSARGLAGGYSTDTQYF. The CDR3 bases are TGCAGTGCTAGAGGACTAGCGGGAGGCTATAGCACAGATACGCAGTATTTT.

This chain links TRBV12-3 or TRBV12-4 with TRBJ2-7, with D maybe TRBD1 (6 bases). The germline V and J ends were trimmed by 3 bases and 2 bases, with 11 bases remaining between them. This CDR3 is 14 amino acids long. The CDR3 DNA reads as TGTGCCAGCAGTTTTCAGGGGACAACCTACGAGCAGTACTTC. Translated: CASSFQGTTYEQYF.

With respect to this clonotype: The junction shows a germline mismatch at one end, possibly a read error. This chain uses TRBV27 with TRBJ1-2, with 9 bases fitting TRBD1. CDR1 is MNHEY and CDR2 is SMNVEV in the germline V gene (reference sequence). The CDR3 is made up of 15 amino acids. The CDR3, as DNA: TGTGCCAGCAGTTTAAATAGGGGGACAGGGCATGGCAACACCTTC. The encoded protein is CASSLNRGTGHGNTF.

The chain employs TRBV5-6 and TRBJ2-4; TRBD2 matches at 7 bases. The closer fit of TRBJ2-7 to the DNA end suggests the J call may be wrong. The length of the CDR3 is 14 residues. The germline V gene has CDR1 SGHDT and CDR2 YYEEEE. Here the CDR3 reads CASSLGGRVGEQYF. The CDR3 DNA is TGTGCCAGCAGCTTAGGCGGGAGAGTAGGCGAGCAGTACTTC.

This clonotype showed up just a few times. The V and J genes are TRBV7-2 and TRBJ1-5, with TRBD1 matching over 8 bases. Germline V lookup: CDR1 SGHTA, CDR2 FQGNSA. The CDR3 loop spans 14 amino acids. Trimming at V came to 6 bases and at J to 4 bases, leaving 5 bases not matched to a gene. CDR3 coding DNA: TGTGCCAGCAGTACCGACAGGGGTAATCAGCCCCAGCATTTT. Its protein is CASSTDRGNQPQHF. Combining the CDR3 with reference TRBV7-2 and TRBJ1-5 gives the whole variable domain GAGVSQSPSNKVTEKGKDVELRCDPISGHTALYWYRQSLGQGLEFLIYFQGNSAPDKSGLPSDRFSAERTGGSVSTLTIQRTQQEDSAVYLCASSTDRGNQPQHFGDGTRLSIL.

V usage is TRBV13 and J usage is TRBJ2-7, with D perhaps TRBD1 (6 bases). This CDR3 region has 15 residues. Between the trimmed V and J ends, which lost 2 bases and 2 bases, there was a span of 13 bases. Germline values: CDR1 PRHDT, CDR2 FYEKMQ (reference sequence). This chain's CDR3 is CASSLRQVWTYEQYF. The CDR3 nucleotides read TGTGCCAGCAGCTTAAGACAGGTTTGGACCTACGAGCAGTACTTC.

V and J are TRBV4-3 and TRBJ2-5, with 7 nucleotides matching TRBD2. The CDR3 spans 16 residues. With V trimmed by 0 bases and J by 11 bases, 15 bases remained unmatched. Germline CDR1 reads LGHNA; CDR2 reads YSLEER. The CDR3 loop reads CASSQETGGTKDEQYF. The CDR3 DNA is TGCGCCAGCAGCCAAGAGACCGGGGGGACTAAGGATGAGCAGTACTTC.

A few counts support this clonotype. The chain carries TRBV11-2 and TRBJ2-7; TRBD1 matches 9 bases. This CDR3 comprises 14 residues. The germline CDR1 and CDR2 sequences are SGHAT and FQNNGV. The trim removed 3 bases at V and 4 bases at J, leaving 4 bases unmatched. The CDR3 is CASSFGDRGYEQYF. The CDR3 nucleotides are TGTGCCAGCAGCTTCGGAGACAGGGGGTACGAGCAGTACTTC.

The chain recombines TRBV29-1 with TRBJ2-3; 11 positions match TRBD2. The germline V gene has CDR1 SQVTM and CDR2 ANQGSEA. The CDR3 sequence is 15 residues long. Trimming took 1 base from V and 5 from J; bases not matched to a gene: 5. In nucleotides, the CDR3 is TGCAGCGTTGAAGGTGGTAGCGGGGGGGTAGATACGCAGTATTTT. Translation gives CSVEGGSGGVDTQYF.

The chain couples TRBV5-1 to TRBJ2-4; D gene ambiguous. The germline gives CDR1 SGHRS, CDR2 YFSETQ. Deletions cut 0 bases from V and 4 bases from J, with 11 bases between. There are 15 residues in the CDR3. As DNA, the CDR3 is TGCGCCAGCAGCTTGGATGTGGGCGCGAAAAACATTCAGTACTTC. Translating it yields CASSLDVGAKNIQYF.

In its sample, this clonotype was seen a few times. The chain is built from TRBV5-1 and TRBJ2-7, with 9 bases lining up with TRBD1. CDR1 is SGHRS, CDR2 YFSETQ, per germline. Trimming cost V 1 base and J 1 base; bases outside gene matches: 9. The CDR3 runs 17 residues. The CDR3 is CASSLFLIGTGSYEQYF. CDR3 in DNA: TGCGCCAGCAGCTTGTTTCTCATCGGGACAGGGTCCTACGAGCAGTACTTC.

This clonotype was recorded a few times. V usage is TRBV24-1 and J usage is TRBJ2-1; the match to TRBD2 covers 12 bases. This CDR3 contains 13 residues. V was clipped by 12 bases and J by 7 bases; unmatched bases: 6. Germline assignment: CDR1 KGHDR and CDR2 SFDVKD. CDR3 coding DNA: TGTGCCCCGACTAGCGGGAGATATAATGAGCAGTTCTTC. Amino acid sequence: CAPTSGRYNEQFF.

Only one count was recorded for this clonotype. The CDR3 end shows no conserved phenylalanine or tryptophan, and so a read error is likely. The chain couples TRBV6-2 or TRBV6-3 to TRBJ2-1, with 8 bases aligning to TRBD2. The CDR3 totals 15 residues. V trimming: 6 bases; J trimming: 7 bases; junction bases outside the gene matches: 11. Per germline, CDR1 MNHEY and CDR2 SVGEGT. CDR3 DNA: TGTGCCAGCAGGACCGGGACTAGGGCCAGGAATGAGCAGTTCTCC. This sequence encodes CASRTGTRARNEQFS.

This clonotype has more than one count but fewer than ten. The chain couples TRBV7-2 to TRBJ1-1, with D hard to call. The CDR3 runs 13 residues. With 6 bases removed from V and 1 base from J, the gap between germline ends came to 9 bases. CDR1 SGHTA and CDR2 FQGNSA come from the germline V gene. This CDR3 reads CASRSGPNTEAFF. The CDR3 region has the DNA TGTGCCAGCAGGTCGGGCCCGAACACTGAAGCTTTCTTT.